This TCR beta chain is drawn from a study of shared clonotypes between healthy human individuals. The germline gives CDR1 GTSNPN, CDR2 SVGIG (reference sequence). The CDR3 extends over 13 amino acids. V trimming: 8 bases; J trimming: 5 bases; junction bases outside the gene matches: 6. Clones were sequenced by immunoSEQ multiplex PCR, and TCRdb holds only the in-frame ones, with some missing. The sample comprises 300,000 to 400,000 clones, roughly 84% of which are singletons, and roughly 17% rests with the top ten. The sample taken for sequencing was memory CD8+ T cells sorted from blood. Specified subset: CD45RO+ cells pooled with CCR7-negative TemRA cells. This TCR derives from a man younger than 35 in good health. The genes are TRBV30 and TRBJ1-6; 7 nucleotides align to TRBD1. CDR3 nucleotide sequence: TGTGCCGGGACAGCTCTTCATAATTCACCCCTCCACTTT. Its translation: CAGTALHNSPLHF.